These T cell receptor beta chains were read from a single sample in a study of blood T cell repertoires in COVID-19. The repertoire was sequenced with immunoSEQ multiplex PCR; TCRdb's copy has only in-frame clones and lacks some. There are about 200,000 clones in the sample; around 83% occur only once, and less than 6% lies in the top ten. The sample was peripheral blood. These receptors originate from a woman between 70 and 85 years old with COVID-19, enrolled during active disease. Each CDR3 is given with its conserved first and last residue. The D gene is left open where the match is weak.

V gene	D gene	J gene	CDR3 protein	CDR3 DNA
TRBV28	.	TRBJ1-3	CASSKMGGSGNTIYF	TGTGCCAGCAGCAAAATGGGAGGTTCTGGAAACACCATATATTTT
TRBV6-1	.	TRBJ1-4	CASSELRASELAAF	TGTGCCAGCAGTGAACTTAGGGCCAGTGAGCTAGCAGCTTTT
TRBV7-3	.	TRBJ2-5	CASSRDPSEAQYF	TGTGCCAGCAGTCGAGACCCCTCCGAGGCCCAGTACTTC
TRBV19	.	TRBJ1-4	CASSRDFNEKLFF	TGTGCCAGTAGTCGCGACTTTAATGAAAAACTGTTTTTT
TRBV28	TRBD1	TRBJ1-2	CASSLGTGFGDYTF	TGTGCCAGCAGTTTAGGGACAGGGTTTGGGGACTACACCTTC
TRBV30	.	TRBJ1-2	CAWRPANYGYTF	TGTGCCTGGAGGCCGGCTAACTATGGCTACACCTTC
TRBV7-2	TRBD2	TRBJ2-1	CASSLRTSGYNEQFF	TGTGCCAGCAGCTTAAGGACTAGCGGCTACAATGAGCAGTTCTTC
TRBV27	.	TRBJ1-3	CASSRWGQASSGNTIYF	TGTGCCAGCAGCCGCTGGGGGCAAGCGAGCTCTGGAAACACCATATATTTT
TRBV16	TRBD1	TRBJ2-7	CASSRAGTGGSEQYF	TGTGCCAGCAGCCGCGCCGGGACAGGGGGCTCCGAGCAGTACTTC
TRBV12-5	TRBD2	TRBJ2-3	CASGATLGLAGTDTQYF	TGTGCTAGTGGTGCAACCCTGGGACTAGCGGGAACAGATACGCAGTATTTT
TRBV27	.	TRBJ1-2	CASSSPRQAIYGYTF	TGTGCCAGCAGTTCCCCAAGACAGGCTATCTATGGCTACACCTTC
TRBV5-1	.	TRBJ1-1	CASSPYGGWNTEAFF	TGCGCCAGCAGCCCCTACGGGGGGTGGAACACTGAAGCTTTCTTT
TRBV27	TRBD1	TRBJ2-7	CASRPRDRAYEQYF	TGTGCCAGCAGGCCACGGGACAGAGCCTACGAGCAGTACTTC
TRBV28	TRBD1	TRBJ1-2	CASSSLQGDYGYTF	TGTGCCAGCAGTTCCTTACAGGGGGACTATGGCTACACCTTC
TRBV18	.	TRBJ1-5	CASSPVQLNRNQPQHF	TGTGCCAGCTCACCAGTACAGCTAAACCGCAATCAGCCCCAGCATTTT
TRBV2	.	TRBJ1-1	CASSEQGSNTEAFF	TGTGCCAGCAGTGAACAGGGATCTAACACTGAAGCTTTCTTT
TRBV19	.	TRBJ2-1	CATATTSGSYNEQFF	TGTGCCACCGCGACTACTAGTGGCTCCTACAATGAGCAGTTCTTC
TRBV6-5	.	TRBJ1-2	CASSITGTTYGYTF	TGTGCCAGCAGTATAACCGGGACAACTTATGGCTACACCTTC
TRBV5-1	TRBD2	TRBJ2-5	CASSRLSGSGETQYF	TGCGCCAGCAGCCGACTTAGCGGGAGTGGGGAGACCCAGTACTTC
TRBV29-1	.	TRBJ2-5	CSVVGSPQETQYF	TGCAGCGTTGTCGGGAGTCCCCAAGAGACCCAGTACTTC